This TCR beta chain was recovered during a study of T-cell memory formation after mild COVID-19. In the study overall: Each donor largely had its own TCR clusters.

The 5'RACE method, run with constant-segment primers, produced TCR alpha and TCR beta cDNA libraries (carrying sample barcodes and UMIs). TCRdb passed the 5' RACE reads through MiXCR, listing each CDR3 protein once. The data contain around 180,000 distinct CDR3 sequences, roughly 17% of them singletons. Comment on this clonotype: Its antigen is unidentified.

Study conclusions and caveats: Contracting CD4+ clones lay largely in CM and EM, with CD8+ ones residing in EMRA. Later expanders leaned CD4+, whereas clones that contracted between day 15 and 85 were balanced CD4/CD8.

Sequenced sample: PBMCs or a T cell subset sorted from them (not recorded which). The receptor's source is an adult woman who had mild COVID-19 (a few samples of this study predate the infection). Cell type and time point are not known.

The CDR3 is CACPPQDPTNEAFF. CDR3 nucleotide sequence: TGTGCTTGTCCGCCCCAGGACCCGACAAATGAAGCTTTCTTT. The V and J genes are TRBV7-9 and TRBJ1-1; D ambiguous. The germline V gene encodes CDR1 SEHNR and CDR2 FQNEAQ (reference sequence). The CDR3 has 14 residues.